This entry concerns a single TCR beta chain. What it recognizes is unknown. The data stem from a study of T cell responses to AZD1222 COVID-19 vaccine. The CDR3 extends over 17 amino acids. CDR1 SGDLS and CDR2 YYNGEE come from the germline V gene. Deletions cut 3 bases from V and 2 bases from J, with 21 bases between. TCRdb keeps only in-frame clones here, not all; method: immunoSEQ multiplex PCR. Altogether about 140,000 clones are present, 85% to 95% being singletons, with the ten largest covering around 6.5%. Overall study results and limits: Clonal diversity was possibly underestimated; the donors were predominantly white British and more often female.

V usage is TRBV9 and J usage is TRBJ2-7; tentative D call: TRBD1 (5 bases). The sample here was peripheral blood, taken 28 days after the second AZD1222 dose. The receptor was isolated from an adult who received the AZD1222 COVID-19 vaccine. The CDR3 coding sequence is TGTGCCAGCAGCGACGATCCAGGGCCAAGTATGACCTACGAGCAGTACTTC. This encodes CASSDDPGPSMTYEQYF.